The 15 T cell receptor beta chains below all came from one sample that was sequenced in a study of T-cell reconstitution after alpha-beta-depleted transplantation in children. A TCRbeta library incorporating unique molecular identifiers was prepared. MiXCR, run by TCRdb on the PCR reads, gives a single entry per CDR3 protein. Of approximately 400,000 distinct CDR3 sequences listed, about a tenth are singletons. The sequencing here drew on PBMCs from the stem cell graft donor, taken from the stem cell graft. These TCRs come from a human donor who donated a stem cell graft to a child with acute myeloid leukemia.

This clonotype has only a few counts. V usage is TRBV7-9 and J usage is TRBJ1-1, with D tentatively TRBD1 (6 bases). Trimming removed 0 bases at V and 7 bases at J, with 12 bases between. The CDR3 totals 14 residues. Per the germline V gene, CDR1 is SEHNR and CDR2 is FQNEAQ (reference sequence). The CDR3 here is CASSLAAGGNEAFF. CDR3 coding DNA: TGTGCCAGCAGCTTAGCAGCGGGGGGCAATGAAGCTTTCTTT. The complete variable domain, with remaining parts taken from reference TRBV7-9 and TRBJ1-1, reads DTGVSQNPRHKITKRGQNVTFRCDPISEHNRLYWYRQTLGQGPEFLTYFQNEAQLEKSRLLSDRFSAERPKGSFSTLEIQRTEQGDSAMYLCASSLAAGGNEAFFGQGTRLTVV.

This clonotype was counted only a few times. The chain uses TRBV6-1 and TRBJ1-4, with D perhaps matching TRBD1 (6 bases). V was pared by 7 bases and J by 7 bases, with 16 bases between. The CDR3 length is 14 residues. Germline CDR1 and CDR2: MNHNS and SASEGT. CDR3 nucleotide sequence: TGTGCCAGCACGGCAGGGGCGCAAAGTGAAAAACTGTTTTTT. Translated, it gives CASTAGAQSEKLFF.

This clonotype appeared a few times. V is TRBV3-1 and J is TRBJ1-2; D is unresolved. Trimming took off 4 bases at V and 7 bases at J, with 19 bases between the two ends. The CDR3 extends over 15 amino acids. CDR1 is LGHDT, CDR2 YNNKEL, per germline (reference sequence). CDR3 sequence: CASSPEGIPAIGYTF. The DNA for the CDR3 is TGTGCCAGCAGCCCGGAAGGGATTCCGGCTATTGGCTACACCTTC. The full variable domain, with the rest looked up from reference TRBV3-1 and TRBJ1-2, is DTAVSQTPKYLVTQMGNDKSIKCEQNLGHDTMYWYKQDSKKFLKIMFSYNNKELIINETVPNRFSPKSPDKAHLNLHINSLELGDSAVYFCASSPEGIPAIGYTFGSGTRLTVV.

The V call is TRBV11-2, the J call TRBJ2-7; no definite D call. V lost 0 bases and J lost 4, with 13 bases in between. CDR1 and CDR2 from the germline V gene are SGHAT and FQNNGV. This CDR3 has 15 amino acids. The CDR3 DNA is TGTGCCAGCAGCTTAGATCTTCATTTCGCGTACGAGCAGTACGTC. This translates into CASSLDLHFAYEQYV.

This clonotype appeared a few times. The J gene is TRBJ2-7, the V gene TRBV20-1; TRBD1 might be the D (6 bases). Trimming stripped 0 bases from V and 2 bases from J, with 11 bases between. The CDR3 is 14 amino acids. Per germline, CDR1 DFQATT and CDR2 SNEGSKA (reference sequence). CDR3 protein: CSARDTAGAYEQYF. Written as DNA, the CDR3 is TGCAGTGCTAGAGATACGGCAGGGGCCTACGAGCAGTACTTC.

V is TRBV4-1 and J is TRBJ2-7; D is perhaps TRBD1 (6 bases). Germline CDR1 MGHRA, CDR2 YSYEKL. The CDR3 covers 15 residues. Trimming cost V 1 base and J 2 bases, with 12 bases left between them. CDR3 residues: CASSQGPTGPYEQYV. CDR3 in DNA: TGCGCCAGCAGCCAAGGTCCGACAGGCCCCTACGAGCAGTACGTC.

V and J are TRBV7-9 and TRBJ1-4; 7 nucleotides align to TRBD1. Germline values: CDR1 SEHNR, CDR2 FQNEAQ (reference sequence). V shed 4 bases and J 5 bases; nucleotides not matched to a gene: 4. The CDR3 has 14 amino acids. DNA of the CDR3: TGTGCCAGCAGCTCGGACAGGAGAAATGAAAAACTGTTTTTT. Translation gives CASSSDRRNEKLFF.

The chain carries TRBV5-1 and TRBJ2-1; 8 nucleotides agree with TRBD2. The CDR3 spans 17 residues. V lost 2 bases to trimming and J lost 7 bases; unmatched junction nucleotides: 14. The germline gives CDR1 SGHRS, CDR2 YFSETQ. This CDR3 is CASSFFRGGSFRNEQFF. The CDR3 DNA follows: TGCGCCAGCAGCTTCTTTCGGGGGGGCTCCTTCAGAAATGAGCAGTTCTTC.

This clonotype has a handful of counts. The chain recombines TRBV6-5 with TRBJ2-3, with D hard to call. The V end lost 5 bases, the J end lost 3 bases, and 12 bases lay between the germline ends. The CDR3 is 14 residues long. Germline V CDR1 and CDR2: MNHEY, SVGAGI. For the CDR3, the DNA is TGTGCCAGCAGTCCCCTTTTGGGGACAGATACGCAGTATTTT. Protein product: CASSPLLGTDTQYF.

This chain joins TRBV7-2 and TRBJ2-3; 7 positions match TRBD2. This CDR3 is 11 amino acids long. CDR1 and CDR2 (germline): SGHTA, FQGNSA. CDR3 protein: CASGIVDTQYF. The CDR3 DNA sequence: TGTGCGAGCGGGATCGTGGATACGCAGTATTTT. The variable domain in full, with the rest retrieved from reference TRBV7-2 and TRBJ2-3, is GAGVSQSPSNKVTEKGKDVELRCDPISGHTALYWYRQSLGQGLEFLIYFQGNSAPDKSGLPSDRFSAERTGGSVSTLTIQRTQQEDSAVYLCASGIVDTQYFGPGTRLTVL.

V usage is TRBV2 and J usage is TRBJ2-7; no definite D call. The V and J ends lost 2 bases and 5 bases respectively, with 4 bases between them. The CDR3 consists of 11 residues. Germline CDR1 reads SNHLY; CDR2 reads FYNNEI. The CDR3 nucleotides are TGTGCCAGCAGTGAAATTCACGAGCAGTACTTC. Amino acid sequence: CASSEIHEQYF. Combining the CDR3 with reference TRBV2 and TRBJ2-7 gives the whole variable domain EPEVTQTPSHQVTQMGQEVILRCVPISNHLYFYWYRQILGQKVEFLVSFYNNEISEKSEIFDDQFSVERPDGSNFTLKIRSTKLEDSAMYFCASSEIHEQYFGPGTRLTVT.

CDR3 sequence: CASSYSKAGYTF. Here the CDR3 DNA reads TGTGCCAGCAGTTACTCAAAGGCTGGCTACACCTTC. The chain has TRBV6-2 or TRBV6-3 and TRBJ1-2; D call uncertain. The CDR3 contains 12 residues. V was clipped by 0 bases and J by 7 bases, with 6 bases between them. Germline V gene sequence: CDR1 MNHEY, CDR2 SVGEGT.

This clonotype was seen a handful of times. The chain uses TRBV5-1 and TRBJ2-7; weak D call: TRBD1 (6 bases). CDR3 size: 17 residues. Germline values: CDR1 SGHRS, CDR2 YFSETQ. The V end was cut by 0 bases, the J end by 2 bases, with 18 bases between. This chain's CDR3 is CASSLVLNRVVPYEQYF. CDR3 coding DNA: TGCGCCAGCAGCTTGGTGCTTAACAGGGTGGTTCCCTACGAGCAGTACTTC.

This chain links TRBV20-1 with TRBJ2-7; the match to TRBD1 covers 8 bases. Trimming took 3 bases from V and 6 from J; bases not matched to a gene: 4. CDR3 size: 12 residues. Germline CDR1 is DFQATT and CDR2 is SNEGSKA (reference sequence). DNA of the CDR3: TGCAGTGCTAGGAGTGACAGGGGCGAGCAGTACGTC. Protein: CSARSDRGEQYV.

The sample holds a few counts of this clonotype. The genes are TRBV10-3 and TRBJ2-1, with 7 bases fitting TRBD2. The CDR3 has 16 amino acids. CDR1 is ENHRY, CDR2 SYGVKD, per germline. V lost 2 bases, J lost 0 bases, and 4 bases stayed unmatched. CDR3 in DNA: TGTGCCATCAGTGAGCCAGGGAGGGGCTCCTACAATGAGCAGTTCTTC. This sequence encodes CAISEPGRGSYNEQFF.